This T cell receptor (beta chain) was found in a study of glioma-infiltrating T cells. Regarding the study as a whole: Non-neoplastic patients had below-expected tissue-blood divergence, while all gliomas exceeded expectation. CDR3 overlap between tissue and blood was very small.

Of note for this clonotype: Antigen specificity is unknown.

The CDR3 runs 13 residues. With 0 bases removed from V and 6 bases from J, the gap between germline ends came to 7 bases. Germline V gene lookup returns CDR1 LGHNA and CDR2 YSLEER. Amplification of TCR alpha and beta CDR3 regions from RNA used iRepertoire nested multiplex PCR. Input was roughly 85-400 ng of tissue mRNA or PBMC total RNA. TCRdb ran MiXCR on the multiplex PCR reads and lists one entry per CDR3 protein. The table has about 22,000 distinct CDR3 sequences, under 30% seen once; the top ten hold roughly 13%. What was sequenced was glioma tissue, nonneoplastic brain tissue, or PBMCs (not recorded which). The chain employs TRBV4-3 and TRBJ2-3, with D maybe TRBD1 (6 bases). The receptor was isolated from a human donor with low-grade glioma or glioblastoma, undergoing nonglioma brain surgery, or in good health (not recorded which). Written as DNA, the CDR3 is TGCGCCAGCAGCCAAGAGAGGGGGGATACGCAGTATTTT. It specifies CASSQERGDTQYF.